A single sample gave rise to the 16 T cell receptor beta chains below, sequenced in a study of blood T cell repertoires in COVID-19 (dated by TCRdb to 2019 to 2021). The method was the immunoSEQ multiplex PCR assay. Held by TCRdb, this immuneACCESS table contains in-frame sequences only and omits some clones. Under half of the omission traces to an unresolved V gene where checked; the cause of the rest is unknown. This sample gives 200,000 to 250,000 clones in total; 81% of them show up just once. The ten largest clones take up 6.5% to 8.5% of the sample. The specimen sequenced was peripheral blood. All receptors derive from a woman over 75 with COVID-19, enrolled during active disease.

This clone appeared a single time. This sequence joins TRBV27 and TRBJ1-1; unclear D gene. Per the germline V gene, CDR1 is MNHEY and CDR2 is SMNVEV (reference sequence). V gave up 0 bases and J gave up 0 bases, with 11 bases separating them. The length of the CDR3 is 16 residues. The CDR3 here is CASSLSTDVMNTEAFF. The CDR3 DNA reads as TGTGCCAGCAGTTTATCGACTGATGTTATGAACACTGAAGCTTTCTTT.

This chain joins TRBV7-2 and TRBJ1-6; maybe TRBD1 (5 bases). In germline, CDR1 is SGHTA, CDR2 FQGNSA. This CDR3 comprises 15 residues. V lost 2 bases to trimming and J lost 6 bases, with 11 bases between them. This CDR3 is CASSLLGLGNSPLHF. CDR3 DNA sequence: TGTGCCAGCAGCTTATTGGGGCTAGGTAATTCACCCCTCCACTTT.

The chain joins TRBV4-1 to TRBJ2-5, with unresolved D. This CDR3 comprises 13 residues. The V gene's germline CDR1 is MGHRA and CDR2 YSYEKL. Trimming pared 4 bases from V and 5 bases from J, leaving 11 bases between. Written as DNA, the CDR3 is TGCGCCAGCAGCCGGCTAGAGTCCGAGACCCAGTACTTC. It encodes CASSRLESETQYF.

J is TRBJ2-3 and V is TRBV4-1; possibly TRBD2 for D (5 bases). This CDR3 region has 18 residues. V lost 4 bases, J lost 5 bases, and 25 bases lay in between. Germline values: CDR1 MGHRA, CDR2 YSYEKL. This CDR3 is CASSPKPLLDQVRDTQYF. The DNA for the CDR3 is TGCGCCAGCAGCCCAAAACCCCTACTAGACCAGGTTAGAGATACGCAGTATTTT.

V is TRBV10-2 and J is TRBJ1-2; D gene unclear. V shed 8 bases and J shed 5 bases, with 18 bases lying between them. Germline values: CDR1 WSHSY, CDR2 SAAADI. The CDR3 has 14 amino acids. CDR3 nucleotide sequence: TGCGCCAGCGCCCAATCCAACCGCGGGTATGGCTACACCTTC. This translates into CASAQSNRGYGYTF.

CDR3 protein: CASSQSGDTIYF. The DNA of the CDR3 is TGTGCCAGCAGCCAATCGGGAGACACCATATATTTT. The chain recombines TRBV7-9 with TRBJ1-3; D unresolved. The CDR3 spans 12 residues. Between the trimmed V and J ends, which lost 5 bases and 8 bases, there was a span of 10 bases. Germline V gene lookup returns CDR1 SEHNR and CDR2 FQNEAQ (reference sequence).

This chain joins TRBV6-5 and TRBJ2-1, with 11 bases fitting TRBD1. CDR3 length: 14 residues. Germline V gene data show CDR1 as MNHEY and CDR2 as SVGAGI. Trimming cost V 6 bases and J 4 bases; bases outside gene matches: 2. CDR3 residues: CASRGTGGYNEQFF. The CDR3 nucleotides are TGTGCCAGCAGGGGGACAGGGGGGTACAATGAGCAGTTCTTC.

The chain's CDR3 is CASSQEFQGEAFF. CDR3 in DNA: TGTGCCAGCAGCCAAGAATTCCAGGGCGAAGCTTTCTTT. The V gene is TRBV3-1 (or the pseudogene TRBV3-2), the J gene TRBJ1-1, with D maybe TRBD1 (5 bases). Per the germline V gene, CDR1 is LGHDT and CDR2 is YNNKEL (reference sequence). V shed 0 bases and J shed 8 bases, with 10 bases lying between them. This CDR3 is 13 amino acids long.

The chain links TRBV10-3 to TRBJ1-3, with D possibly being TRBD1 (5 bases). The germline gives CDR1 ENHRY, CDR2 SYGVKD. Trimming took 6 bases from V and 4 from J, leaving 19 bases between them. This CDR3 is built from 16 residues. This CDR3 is CAIRPSGGDSGNTIYF. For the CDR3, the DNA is TGTGCCATCAGGCCCTCTGGGGGGGACTCCGGAAACACCATATATTTT.

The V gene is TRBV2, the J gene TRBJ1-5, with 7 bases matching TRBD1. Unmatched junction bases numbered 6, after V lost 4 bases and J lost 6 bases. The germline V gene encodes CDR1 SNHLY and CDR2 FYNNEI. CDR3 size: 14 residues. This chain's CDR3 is CASSGQGAPQPQHF. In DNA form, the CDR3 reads TGTGCCAGCAGTGGACAGGGCGCGCCTCAGCCCCAGCATTTT.

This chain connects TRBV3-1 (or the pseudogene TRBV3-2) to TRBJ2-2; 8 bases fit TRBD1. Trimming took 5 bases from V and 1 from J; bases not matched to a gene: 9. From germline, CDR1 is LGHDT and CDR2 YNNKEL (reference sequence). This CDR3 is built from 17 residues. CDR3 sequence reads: CASSTSRGHRNTGELFF. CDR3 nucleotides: TGTGCCAGCAGCACCAGCAGGGGGCACCGGAACACCGGGGAGCTGTTTTTT.

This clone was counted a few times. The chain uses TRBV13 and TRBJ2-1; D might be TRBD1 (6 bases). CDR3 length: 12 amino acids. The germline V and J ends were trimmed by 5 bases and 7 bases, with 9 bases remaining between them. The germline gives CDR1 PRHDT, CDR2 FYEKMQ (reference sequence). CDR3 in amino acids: CASSLQGNEQFF. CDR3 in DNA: TGTGCCAGCAGCCTACAGGGAAATGAGCAGTTCTTC. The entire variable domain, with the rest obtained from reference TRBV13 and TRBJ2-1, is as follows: AAGVIQSPRHLIKEKRETATLKCYPIPRHDTVYWYQQGPGQDPQFLISFYEKMQSDKGSIPDRFSAQQFSDYHSELNMSSLELGDSALYFCASSLQGNEQFFGPGTRLTVL.

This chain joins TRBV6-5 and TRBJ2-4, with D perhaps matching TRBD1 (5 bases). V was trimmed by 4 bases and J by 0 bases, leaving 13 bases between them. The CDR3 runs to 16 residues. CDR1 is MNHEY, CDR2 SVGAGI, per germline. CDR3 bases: TGTGCCAGCAGTTCCCCCGACAGTCTAGCCAAAAACATTCAGTACTTC. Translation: CASSSPDSLAKNIQYF.

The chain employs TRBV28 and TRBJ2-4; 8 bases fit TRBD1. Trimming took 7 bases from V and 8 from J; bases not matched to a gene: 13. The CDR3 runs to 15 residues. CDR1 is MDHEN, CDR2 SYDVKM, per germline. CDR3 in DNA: TGTGCCAGCACTCTCGCCGGGACAGGCATGGACATTCAGTACTTC. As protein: CASTLAGTGMDIQYF. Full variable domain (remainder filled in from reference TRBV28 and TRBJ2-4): DVKVTQSSRYLVKRTGEKVFLECVQDMDHENMFWYRQDPGLGLRLIYFSYDVKMKEKGDIPEGYSVSREKKERFSLILESASTNQTSMYLCASTLAGTGMDIQYFGAGTRLSVL.

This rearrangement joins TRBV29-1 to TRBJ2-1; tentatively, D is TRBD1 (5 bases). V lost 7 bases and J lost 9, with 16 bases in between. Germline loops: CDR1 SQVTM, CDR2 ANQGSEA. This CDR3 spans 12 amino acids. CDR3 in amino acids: CSGGRQGVEQFF. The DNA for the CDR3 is TGCAGCGGGGGCCGCCAGGGCGTTGAGCAGTTCTTC.

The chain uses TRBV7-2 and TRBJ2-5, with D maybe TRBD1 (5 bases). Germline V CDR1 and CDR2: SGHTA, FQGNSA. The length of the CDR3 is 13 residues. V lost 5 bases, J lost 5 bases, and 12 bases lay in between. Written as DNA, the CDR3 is TGTGCCAGCAGCGACAGTCCGGTGGAGACCCAGTACTTC. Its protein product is CASSDSPVETQYF.